The clone carrying this T cell receptor (beta chain) was seen ten or more times. Antigen specificity is unknown. This record comes from a study of CD8 T cells in ankylosing spondylitis. Trimming at V came to 6 bases and at J to 5 bases, leaving 6 bases not matched to a gene. This CDR3 comprises 14 residues. General study results and limits: Reportedly, significant enrichment of disease-linked clones occurred in matched ankylosing spondylitis synovial fluid. Eight highly homologous variants formed a TCR beta motif that appeared characteristic of ankylosing spondylitis blood.

A single record per CDR3 protein comes from TCRdb applying MiXCR to the 5' RACE reads. The profile shows 250,000 or so distinct CDR3 sequences, approximately 12% of them singletons. This rearrangement joins TRBV12-3 or TRBV12-4 to TRBJ2-7, with 11 bases aligning to TRBD1. The specimen sequenced was blood, either unsorted or a sorted T cell fraction (not recorded which). The source is a male donor with ankylosing spondylitis or in good health (not recorded which). The CDR3 region has the DNA TGTGCCAGCAGGCGGACAGGGGGCGAGAACGAGCAGTACTTC. Its translation: CASRRTGGENEQYF.